This record looks at one T cell receptor beta chain sequence and its context. As yet, its antigen is unknown. The PCR contained 60 Vbeta and 13 Jbeta primers. Data came from immunoSEQ multiplex PCR; TCRdb stores just in-frame clones and leaves some out. The data show about 140,000 clones, around 81% seen once. This specimen comes from a study of cytomegalovirus exposure and HLA in healthy donors. Study summary: Roughly 179 million T cells yielded approximately 100 million unique TCR beta sequences, as an earlier analysis found.

The CDR3 length is 15 residues. The V and J ends lost 5 bases and 1 base, in that order; junction bases with no gene match: 6. Germline V gives CDR1 SGHTA, CDR2 FQGNSA. Study results and limitations: The productive fraction for most TCR beta V segments was about 90% or about 30% in an earlier analysis. Common viral pathogens (according to a later analysis) appeared linked to several of the most significant clusters. Altogether, 150 to 200 TCR beta chains were recorded as cytomegalovirus-associated.

The genes are TRBV7-2 and TRBJ2-7; 9 bases agree with TRBD1. The specimen was PBMCs. This TCR was recovered from a male donor in good health and CMV-seronegative. CDR3 residues: CTSSRTGGASYEQYF. The CDR3 nucleotides are TGTACCAGCAGCCGTACAGGGGGCGCGTCCTACGAGCAGTACTTC.